The clone carrying this TCR beta chain appeared many times. Its antigen is currently unknown. Germline V gene data show CDR1 as SGHRS and CDR2 as YFSETQ. The V end lost 5 bases, the J end lost 0 bases, and 9 bases lay between the germline ends. The CDR3 runs 13 residues. This record belongs to a study of CD8 T cells in ankylosing spondylitis. Study-level results: Enrichment of disease-linked clones was reportedly significant in matched ankylosing spondylitis synovial fluid. Clones linked to disease, bearing a CD8+ phenotype, were relatively rare in peripheral blood. In ankylosing spondylitis blood, a motif of roughly eight highly homologous TCR beta variants appeared characteristic.

A quantitative 5'-RACE method, one with molecular barcodes, was used to make TCR beta libraries. From the 5' RACE reads, TCRdb called clonotypes with MiXCR, one entry per CDR3 protein. The sample gives 700,000 to 1,000,000 distinct CDR3 sequences, 10% to 15% of which show up once; 0.51% is in the top ten. The sequence derives from a male donor with ankylosing spondylitis. The sequencing input was blood, either unsorted or a sorted T cell fraction (not recorded which). The gene calls are TRBV5-1 and TRBJ2-7; no reliable D call. The CDR3 sequence is CASSPLSSYEQYF. For the CDR3, the DNA is TGCGCCAGCAGTCCTCTAAGCTCCTACGAGCAGTACTTC.